The clone carrying this T cell receptor (beta chain) was observed a handful of times. Antigen unknown. The junction had 2 bases not matched to a gene; V was cut back by 4 bases and J by 0 bases. This CDR3 is 15 amino acids long. The V gene's germline CDR1 is KGHSH and CDR2 LQKENI. Those who donated were healthy bone marrow donors. PCR employed 60 Vbeta and 13 Jbeta primers. The repertoire was sequenced with immunoSEQ multiplex PCR; TCRdb's copy has only in-frame clones and lacks some. The table includes approximately 160,000 clones, approximately 72% detected once. The data originate from a study of cytomegalovirus exposure and HLA in healthy donors. Study-wide findings and caveats: Despite most TCR sequences being rare, some public TCRs occurred in many donors.

V gene TRBV18 combines with J gene TRBJ1-4, with 7 bases lining up with TRBD1. Source material: PBMCs. The sequence was obtained from a man younger than 35 in good health and CMV-seronegative. Here the CDR3 reads CASSLDRATNEKLFF. CDR3 bases: TGTGCCAGCTCACTCGACAGGGCAACTAATGAAAAACTGTTTTTT.